These 3 T cell receptor beta chains came from one sample sequenced in a study of control samples from healthy donors and cancer patients. Data came from immunoSEQ multiplex PCR; TCRdb stores just in-frame clones and leaves some out. Counted here are approximately 150,000 clones, 96% occurring once; the ten biggest clones make up about 0.94%. Sample: blood. Receptor source: a woman aged 30 to 39 in good health.

This clone was seen once. The V call is TRBV28, the J call TRBJ2-6, with TRBD2 matching 7 bases. Germline loops: CDR1 MDHEN, CDR2 SYDVKM. The CDR3 has 18 residues. J was trimmed by 1 base and V by 2 bases; bases with no gene match: 8. The CDR3 DNA follows: TGTGCCAGCAGTTTACGGGGAGGGCGATCTTCTGGGGCCAACGTCCTGACTTTC. The encoded protein is CASSLRGGRSSGANVLTF.

The sample holds one count of this clone. This chain joins TRBV19 and TRBJ2-2, with D perhaps TRBD2 (5 bases). There are 14 residues in the CDR3. Germline assignment: CDR1 LNHDA and CDR2 SQIVND (reference sequence). The V end was cut by 3 bases, the J end by 8 bases, with 13 bases between. The CDR3 is CASSIKSRGGELFF. The DNA for the CDR3 is TGTGCCAGTAGTATTAAGTCACGGGGTGGGGAGCTGTTTTTT. The variable domain in full, completed from reference TRBV19 and TRBJ2-2, reads DGGITQSPKYLFRKEGQNVTLSCEQNLNHDAMYWYRQDPGQGLRLIYYSQIVNDFQKGDIAEGYSVSREKKESFPLTVTSAQKNPTAFYLCASSIKSRGGELFFGEGSRLTVL.

J is TRBJ2-1 and V is TRBV4-1; TRBD2 matches 7 bases. CDR1 and CDR2 (germline): MGHRA, YSYEKL. V gave up 1 base and J gave up 9 bases; unmatched junction bases: 3. This CDR3 has 13 residues. Written as DNA, the CDR3 is TGCGCCAGCAGCCAAGTCGGGGAGGGTGAGCAGTTCTTC. It yields the protein CASSQVGEGEQFF.